Given below is one T cell receptor (beta chain) in context. These data are taken from a study of blood T cell repertoires in COVID-19. As for the study in general: Sources were T cells, B-cell-depleted T cells, or PBMCs; the material itself was cDNA or gDNA.

With 7 bases clipped from V and 2 bases from J, the junction kept 12 bases outside the gene matches. The CDR3 contains 17 residues. Germline values: CDR1 SGHVS, CDR2 FQNEAQ. The method was immunoSEQ multiplex PCR; TCRdb's version includes in-frame clones alone and lacks a portion of them. The sample consists of 89,000 or so clones, more than 70% of them appearing once. The rearrangement links TRBV7-8 to TRBJ2-3, with 10 bases matching TRBD1. The specimen was peripheral blood. The sequence was collected from a man aged 45-60 years with active COVID-19. The CDR3 protein is CASTASAGTGATDTQYF. CDR3 coding DNA: TGTGCCAGCACCGCCAGCGCCGGGACAGGGGCCACAGATACGCAGTATTTT.